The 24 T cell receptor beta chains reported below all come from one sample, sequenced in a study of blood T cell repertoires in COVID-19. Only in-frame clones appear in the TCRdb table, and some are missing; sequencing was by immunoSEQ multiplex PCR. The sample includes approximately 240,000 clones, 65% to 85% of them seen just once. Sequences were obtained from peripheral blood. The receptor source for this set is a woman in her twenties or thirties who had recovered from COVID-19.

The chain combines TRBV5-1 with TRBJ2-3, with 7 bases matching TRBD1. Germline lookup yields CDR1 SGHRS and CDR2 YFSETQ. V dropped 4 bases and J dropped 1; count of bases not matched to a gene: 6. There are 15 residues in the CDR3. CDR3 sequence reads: CASSPTDRGTDTQYF. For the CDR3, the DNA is TGCGCCAGCAGCCCCACCGACAGGGGCACAGATACGCAGTATTTT.

The CDR3 DNA reads as TGTGCCAGCAGCTTATTAGGGGGAGACACCGGGGAGCTGTTTTTT. Translation gives CASSLLGGDTGELFF. V gene TRBV11-2 combines with J gene TRBJ2-2, with D maybe TRBD1 (6 bases). There are 15 residues in the CDR3. Germline loops: CDR1 SGHAT, CDR2 FQNNGV. V was trimmed by 2 bases and J by 3 bases, leaving 10 bases between them.

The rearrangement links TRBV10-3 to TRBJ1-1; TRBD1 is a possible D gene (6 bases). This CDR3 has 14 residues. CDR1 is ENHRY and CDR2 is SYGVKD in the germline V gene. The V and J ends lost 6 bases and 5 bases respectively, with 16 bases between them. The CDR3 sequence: CAISEQGRWTEAFF. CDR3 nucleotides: TGTGCCATCAGCGAACAGGGTAGGTGGACTGAAGCTTTCTTT.

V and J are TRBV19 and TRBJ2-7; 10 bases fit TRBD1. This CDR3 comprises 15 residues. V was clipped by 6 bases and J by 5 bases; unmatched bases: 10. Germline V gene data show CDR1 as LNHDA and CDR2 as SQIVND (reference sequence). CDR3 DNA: TGTGCCAGTAGCAAAATCCGGGACAGGGGACACGAGCAGTACTTC. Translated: CASSKIRDRGHEQYF.

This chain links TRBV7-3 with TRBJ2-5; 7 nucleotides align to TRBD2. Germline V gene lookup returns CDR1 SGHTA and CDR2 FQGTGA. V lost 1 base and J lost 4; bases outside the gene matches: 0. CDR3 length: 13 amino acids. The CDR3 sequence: CASSLIAGETQYF. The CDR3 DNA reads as TGTGCCAGCAGCTTAATAGCGGGAGAGACCCAGTACTTC.

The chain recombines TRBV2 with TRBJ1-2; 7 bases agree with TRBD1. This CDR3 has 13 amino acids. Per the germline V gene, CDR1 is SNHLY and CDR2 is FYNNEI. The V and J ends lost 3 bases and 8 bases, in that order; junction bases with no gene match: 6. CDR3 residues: CASSDRDSFGYTF. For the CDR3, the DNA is TGTGCCAGCAGTGACAGGGACAGTTTCGGCTACACCTTC.

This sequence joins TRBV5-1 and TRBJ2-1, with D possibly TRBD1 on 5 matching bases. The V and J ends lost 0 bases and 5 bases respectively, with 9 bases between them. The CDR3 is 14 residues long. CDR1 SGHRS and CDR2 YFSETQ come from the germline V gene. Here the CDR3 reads CASSLVPGNNEQFF. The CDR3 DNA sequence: TGCGCCAGCAGCTTGGTTCCAGGGAACAATGAGCAGTTCTTC.

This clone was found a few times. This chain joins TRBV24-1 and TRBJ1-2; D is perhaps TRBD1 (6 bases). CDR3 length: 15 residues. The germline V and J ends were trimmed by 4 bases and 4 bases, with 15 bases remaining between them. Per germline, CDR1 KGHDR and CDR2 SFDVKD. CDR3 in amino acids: CATSDRDIWFYGYTF. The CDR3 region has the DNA TGTGCCACCAGTGACCGGGACATTTGGTTCTATGGCTACACCTTC.

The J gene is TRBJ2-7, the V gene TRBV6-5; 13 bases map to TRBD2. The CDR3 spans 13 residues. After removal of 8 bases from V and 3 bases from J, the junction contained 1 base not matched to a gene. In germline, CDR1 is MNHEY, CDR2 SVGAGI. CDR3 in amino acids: CASGLAGVYEQYF. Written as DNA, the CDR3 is TGTGCCAGCGGACTAGCGGGAGTCTACGAGCAGTACTTC.

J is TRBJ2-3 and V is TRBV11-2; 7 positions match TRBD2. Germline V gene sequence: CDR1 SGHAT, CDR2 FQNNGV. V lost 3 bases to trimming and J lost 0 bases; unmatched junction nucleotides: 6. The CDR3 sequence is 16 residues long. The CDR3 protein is CASSFGPAGSTDTQYF. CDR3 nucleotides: TGTGCCAGCAGCTTTGGCCCAGCGGGAAGCACAGATACGCAGTATTTT.

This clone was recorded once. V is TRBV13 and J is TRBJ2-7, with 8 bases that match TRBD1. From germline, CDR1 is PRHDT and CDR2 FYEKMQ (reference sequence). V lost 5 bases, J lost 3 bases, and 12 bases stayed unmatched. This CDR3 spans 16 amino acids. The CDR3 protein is CASSPTYADRGYEQYF. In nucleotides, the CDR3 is TGTGCCAGCAGCCCCACTTATGCCGACAGGGGCTACGAGCAGTACTTC.

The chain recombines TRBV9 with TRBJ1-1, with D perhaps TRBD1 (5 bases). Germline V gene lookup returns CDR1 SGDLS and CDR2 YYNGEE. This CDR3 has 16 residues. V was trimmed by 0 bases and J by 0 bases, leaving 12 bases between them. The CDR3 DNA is TGTGCCAGCAGCGTAGATCAGGGCAGTATGAACACTGAAGCTTTCTTT. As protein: CASSVDQGSMNTEAFF.

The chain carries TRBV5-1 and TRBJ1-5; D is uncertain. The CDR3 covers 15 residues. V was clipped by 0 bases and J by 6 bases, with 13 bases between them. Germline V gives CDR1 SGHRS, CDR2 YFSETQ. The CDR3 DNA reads TGCGCCAGCAGCTTGGGCTCAGGAGAGGGTCAGCCCCAGCATTTT. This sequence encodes CASSLGSGEGQPQHF.

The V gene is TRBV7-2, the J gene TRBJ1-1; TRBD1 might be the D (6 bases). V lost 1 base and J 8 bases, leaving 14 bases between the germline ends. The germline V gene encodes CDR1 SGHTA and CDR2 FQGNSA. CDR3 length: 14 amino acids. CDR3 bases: TGTGCCAGCAGCTTAGACAGGGAGGGCCTAGAAGCTTTCTTT. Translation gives CASSLDREGLEAFF.

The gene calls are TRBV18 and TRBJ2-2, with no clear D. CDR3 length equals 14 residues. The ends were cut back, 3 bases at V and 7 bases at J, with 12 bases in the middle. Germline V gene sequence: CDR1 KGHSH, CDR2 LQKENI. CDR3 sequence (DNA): TGTGCCAGCTCACCTTTACACCTTCTCGGGGAGCTGTTTTTT. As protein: CASSPLHLLGELFF.

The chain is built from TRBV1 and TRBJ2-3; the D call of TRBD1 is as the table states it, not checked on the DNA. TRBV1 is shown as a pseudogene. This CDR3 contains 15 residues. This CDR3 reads CTSSTRQDPSNTQYF. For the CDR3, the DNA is TGCACCAGCAGCACCCGACAGGACCCGTCCAATACGCAGTATTTT.

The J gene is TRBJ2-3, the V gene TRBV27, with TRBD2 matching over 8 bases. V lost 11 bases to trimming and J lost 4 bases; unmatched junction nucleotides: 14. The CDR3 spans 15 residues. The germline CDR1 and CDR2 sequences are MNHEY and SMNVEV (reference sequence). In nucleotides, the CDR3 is TGTGCCGCTAGCCTGGGGAGCGGGAGCTCAGATACGCAGTATTTT. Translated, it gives CAASLGSGSSDTQYF.

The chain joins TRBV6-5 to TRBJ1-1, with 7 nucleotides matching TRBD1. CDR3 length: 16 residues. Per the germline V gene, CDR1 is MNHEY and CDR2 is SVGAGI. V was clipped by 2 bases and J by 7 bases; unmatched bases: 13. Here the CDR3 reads CASSYQAGGPRGEAFF. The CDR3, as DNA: TGTGCCAGCAGTTACCAGGCAGGGGGTCCGAGAGGTGAAGCTTTCTTT.

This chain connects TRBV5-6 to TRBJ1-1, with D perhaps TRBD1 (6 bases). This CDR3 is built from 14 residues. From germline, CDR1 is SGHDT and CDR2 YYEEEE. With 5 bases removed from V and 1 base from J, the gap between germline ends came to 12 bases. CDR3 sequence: CASSYDRKNTEAFF. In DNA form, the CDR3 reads TGTGCCAGCAGTTACGACAGGAAGAACACTGAAGCTTTCTTT.

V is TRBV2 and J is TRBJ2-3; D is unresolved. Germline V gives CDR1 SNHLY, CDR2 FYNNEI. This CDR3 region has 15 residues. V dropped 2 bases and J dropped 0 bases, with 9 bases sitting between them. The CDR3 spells CASSEFPQSTDTQYF. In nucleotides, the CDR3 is TGTGCCAGCAGTGAATTCCCCCAAAGCACAGATACGCAGTATTTT.

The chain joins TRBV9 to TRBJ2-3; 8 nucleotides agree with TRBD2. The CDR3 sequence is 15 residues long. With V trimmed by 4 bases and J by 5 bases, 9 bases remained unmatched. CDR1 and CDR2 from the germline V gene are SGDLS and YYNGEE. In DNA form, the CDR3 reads TGTGCCAGCAGCCCGAGGACTAGCAGGGGAGATACGCAGTATTTT. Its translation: CASSPRTSRGDTQYF.

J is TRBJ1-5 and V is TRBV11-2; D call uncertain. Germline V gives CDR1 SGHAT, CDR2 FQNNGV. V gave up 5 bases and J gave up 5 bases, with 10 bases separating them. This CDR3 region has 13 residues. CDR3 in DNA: TGTGCCAGCAGCCCCAGGTGGGATCAGCCCCAGCATTTT. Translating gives CASSPRWDQPQHF.

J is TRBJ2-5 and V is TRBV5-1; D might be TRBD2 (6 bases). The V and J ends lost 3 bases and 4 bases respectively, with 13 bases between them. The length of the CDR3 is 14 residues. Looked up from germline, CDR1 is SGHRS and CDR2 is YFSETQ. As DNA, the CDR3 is TGCGCCAGCAGCTGGGAGGTGGGTGCAGAGACCCAGTACTTC. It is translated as CASSWEVGAETQYF.

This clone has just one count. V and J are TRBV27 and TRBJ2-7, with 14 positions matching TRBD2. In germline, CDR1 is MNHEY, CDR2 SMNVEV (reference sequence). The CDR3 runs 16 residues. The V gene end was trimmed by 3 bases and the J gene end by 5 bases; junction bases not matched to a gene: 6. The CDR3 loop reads CASSFRLAGGLDEQYF. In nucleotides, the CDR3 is TGTGCCAGCAGTTTCAGACTAGCGGGAGGGCTCGACGAGCAGTACTTC.